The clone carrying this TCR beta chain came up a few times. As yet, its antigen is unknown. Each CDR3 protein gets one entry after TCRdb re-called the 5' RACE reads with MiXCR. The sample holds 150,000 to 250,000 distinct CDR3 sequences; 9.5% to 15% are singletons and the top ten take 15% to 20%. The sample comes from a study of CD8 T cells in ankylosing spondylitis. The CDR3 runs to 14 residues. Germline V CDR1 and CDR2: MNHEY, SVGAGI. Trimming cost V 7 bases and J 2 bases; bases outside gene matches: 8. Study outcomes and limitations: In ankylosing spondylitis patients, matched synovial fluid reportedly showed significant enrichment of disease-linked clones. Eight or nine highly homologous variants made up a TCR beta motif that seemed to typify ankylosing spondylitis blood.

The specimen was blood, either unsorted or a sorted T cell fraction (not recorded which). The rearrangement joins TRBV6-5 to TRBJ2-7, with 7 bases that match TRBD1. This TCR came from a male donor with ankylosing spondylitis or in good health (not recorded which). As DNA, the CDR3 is TGTGCCAGCACTTTACAGGGGTATACCTACGAGCAGTACTTC. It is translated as CASTLQGYTYEQYF.